Shown below are 23 T cell receptor beta chains from a single sample sequenced in a study of CD8 T cells in Susac syndrome (dated by TCRdb to between 2018 and 2020). Receptors were amplified or captured by the immunoSEQ multiplex PCR assay. RNA was extracted using the RNeasy kit, and about 0.5 to 1 ug of the RNA was reverse transcribed with random hexamers. The public reads were quality trimmed at Q25 with fastp and then assembled into clones with MiXCR by TCRdb, keeping productive beta chains. Every entry covers one CDR3 protein and lists the most common genes and DNA from its rows. The sample records about 200,000 distinct CDR3 sequences, about 95% of which are singletons. 0.1% of the sample is in the top ten clones. Sequenced: CD4+ T cells from PBMCs. The receptors stem from a human donor in good health.

The rearrangement uses TRBV5-1 and TRBJ2-1; 10 bases are shared with TRBD2. Trimming took 6 bases from V and 7 from J; bases not matched to a gene: 10. This CDR3 is 15 amino acids long. Per the germline V gene, CDR1 is SGHRS and CDR2 is YFSETQ. For the CDR3, the DNA is TGCGCCAGCATACCTTCGAGCGGGAGGGCGAATGAGCAGTTCTTC. Its protein is CASIPSSGRANEQFF.

This chain links TRBV7-2 with TRBJ2-5, with TRBD2 as a possible D gene (6 bases). Trimming took off 5 bases at V and 7 bases at J, with 11 bases between the two ends. Germline CDR1 and CDR2: SGHTA and FQGNSA. The CDR3 runs to 12 residues. This CDR3 is CASSLLGGTQYF. The CDR3 DNA follows: TGTGCCAGCAGCCTACTGGGGGGGACCCAGTACTTC.

This sequence joins TRBV20-1 and TRBJ2-3; 12 bases are a match to TRBD2. The germline V gene has CDR1 DFQATT and CDR2 SNEGSKA (reference sequence). V trimming: 2 bases; J trimming: 1 base; junction bases outside the gene matches: 4. CDR3 length: 16 residues. The CDR3 reads CSARWTSGTGTDTQYF. DNA for the CDR3: TGCAGTGCTAGATGGACTAGCGGGACGGGCACAGATACGCAGTATTTT.

This rearrangement joins TRBV29-1 to TRBJ1-4; tentatively, D is TRBD1 (6 bases). The CDR3 covers 14 residues. Trimming took off 3 bases at V and 1 base at J, with 9 bases between the two ends. Germline CDR1 and CDR2: SQVTM and ANQGSEA. CDR3 residues: CSVDVQGTNEKLFF. CDR3 bases: TGCAGCGTTGACGTACAGGGAACTAATGAAAAACTGTTTTTT.

V and J are TRBV2 and TRBJ1-5, with TRBD1 matching over 8 bases. V dropped 2 bases and J dropped 4; count of bases not matched to a gene: 4. CDR1 and CDR2 (germline): SNHLY, FYNNEI. CDR3 length: 15 residues. The CDR3 DNA reads TGTGCCAGCAGTGAACAGGGGGCGCTTAATCAGCCCCAGCATTTT. Translating it yields CASSEQGALNQPQHF.

The chain employs TRBV24-1 and TRBJ2-7; the D gene is possibly TRBD1 (5 bases). Between the trimmed V and J ends, which lost 10 bases and 3 bases, there was a span of 6 bases. CDR1 is KGHDR and CDR2 is SFDVKD in the germline V gene. CDR3 length equals 10 residues. CDR3 bases: TGTGCCACAGGGGACTACGAGCAGTACTTC. This codes for CATGDYEQYF.

The chain employs TRBV3-1 and TRBJ2-5; unclear D gene. V was cut by 4 bases and J by 5 bases, with 17 bases left in between. The CDR3 length is 15 residues. Germline V gene sequence: CDR1 LGHDT, CDR2 YNNKEL (reference sequence). The CDR3: CASSRTSQSRETQYF. The DNA of the CDR3 is TGTGCCAGCAGCCGAACTTCGCAGAGTAGGGAGACCCAGTACTTC.

The genes are TRBV15 and TRBJ2-3; D gene uncertain. Deletions cut 0 bases from V and 1 base from J, with 8 bases between. Germline V CDR1 and CDR2: LNHNV, YYDKDF (reference sequence). The CDR3 runs 15 residues. The CDR3 reads CATSRDGSGTDTQYF. The CDR3 DNA follows: TGTGCCACCAGCAGAGATGGAAGCGGCACAGATACGCAGTATTTT.

The V gene is TRBV30, the J gene TRBJ2-2; 8 nucleotides agree with TRBD2. Germline-derived CDR1 and CDR2 are GTSNPN and SVGIG (reference sequence). J gave up 4 bases and V 0 bases, and 7 bases lay outside the gene matches. CDR3 length: 16 residues. The chain's CDR3 is CAWSVLLREGTGELFF. The CDR3 DNA follows: TGTGCCTGGAGTGTACTTCTCCGGGAGGGCACCGGGGAGCTGTTTTTT.

The V gene is TRBV2, the J gene TRBJ1-1, with D perhaps matching TRBD1 (6 bases). Trimming took off 6 bases at V and 4 bases at J, with 12 bases between the two ends. The CDR3 extends over 13 amino acids. Per the germline V gene, CDR1 is SNHLY and CDR2 is FYNNEI. This CDR3 reads CASSRTVATEAFF. The CDR3 nucleotides are TGTGCCAGCAGCCGGACAGTCGCCACTGAAGCTTTCTTT.

The chain joins TRBV12-3 or TRBV12-4 to TRBJ1-2, with D possibly being TRBD1 (5 bases). The V end lost 4 bases, the J end lost 6 bases, and 9 bases lay between the germline ends. CDR3 size: 12 residues. The CDR3 coding sequence is TGTGCCAGCAGTTGGGGACGGAATGGCTACACCTTC. It translates to CASSWGRNGYTF.

The chain uses TRBV20-1 and TRBJ2-5; 7 nucleotides agree with TRBD2. Germline CDR1 DFQATT, CDR2 SNEGSKA (reference sequence). The J segment lost 1 base and the V segment lost 1 base, leaving 3 bases of the junction unmatched. There are 14 residues in the CDR3. CDR3 DNA: TGCAGTGCTAGAGTAACGGGGGGCCAAGAGACCCAGTACTTC. Amino acid sequence: CSARVTGGQETQYF.

The DNA of the CDR3 is TGTGCCACCAGTGGTTCAGGGGAGCCCAGCGATACGCAGTATTTT. This codes for CATSGSGEPSDTQYF. The chain combines TRBV24-1 with TRBJ2-3, with a tentative D call TRBD1 (6 bases). Trimming stripped 5 bases from V and 6 bases from J, with 17 bases between. CDR1 and CDR2 from the germline V gene are KGHDR and SFDVKD. The CDR3 extends over 15 amino acids.

The V call is TRBV30, the J call TRBJ2-7, with TRBD2 identical over 8 bases. J gave up 6 bases and V 0 bases, and 7 bases lay outside the gene matches. This CDR3 contains 14 residues. Germline values: CDR1 GTSNPN, CDR2 SVGIG (reference sequence). CDR3 coding DNA: TGTGCCTGGAGTGTCCCAGCGGGAGTAGGCGAGCAGTACGTC. This sequence encodes CAWSVPAGVGEQYV.

The DNA for the CDR3 is TGTGCCAGCAGCCCTCGACAGGAAGGGCAGTTCTTC. Its translation: CASSPRQEGQFF. This chain links TRBV7-2 with TRBJ2-1; TRBD1 is a possible D gene (6 bases). This CDR3 has 12 amino acids. Trimming cost V 5 bases and J 12 bases, with 14 bases left between them. The germline CDR1 and CDR2 sequences are SGHTA and FQGNSA.

The chain employs TRBV3-1 and TRBJ2-5; weak D call: TRBD2 (5 bases). Trimming cost V 2 bases and J 7 bases, with 11 bases left between them. This CDR3 contains 13 residues. Germline V gene data show CDR1 as LGHDT and CDR2 as YNNKEL (reference sequence). The CDR3 region is CASSQTRAWTQYF. For the CDR3, the DNA is TGTGCCAGCAGCCAAACTAGGGCGTGGACCCAGTACTTC.

V gene TRBV5-1 combines with J gene TRBJ2-3; no reliable D call. The germline gives CDR1 SGHRS, CDR2 YFSETQ. Between the trimmed V and J ends, which lost 4 bases and 1 base, there was a span of 13 bases. This CDR3 contains 15 residues. CDR3 loop: CASSPRGDGTDTQYF. The CDR3 DNA is TGCGCCAGCAGCCCCCGCGGCGACGGCACAGATACGCAGTATTTT.

The gene calls are TRBV29-1 and TRBJ2-1; TRBD2 matches at 9 bases. Trimming removed 6 bases from V and 6 bases from J; junction bases left unmatched: 3. Germline V lookup: CDR1 SQVTM, CDR2 ANQGSEA. The CDR3 is 12 residues long. The CDR3 DNA reads TGCAGCGTAGGCGGGAGGGGCAATGAGCAGTTCTTC. This codes for CSVGGRGNEQFF.

This chain joins TRBV28 and TRBJ2-7; D is unresolved. Germline assignment: CDR1 MDHEN and CDR2 SYDVKM. The CDR3 length is 15 residues. V was cut by 5 bases and J by 5 bases, with 19 bases left in between. CDR3 region: CASSPALGGYNEQYV. DNA for the CDR3: TGTGCCAGCAGTCCTGCCTTGGGTGGGTACAACGAGCAGTACGTC.

J is TRBJ1-4 and V is TRBV29-1; possible D gene TRBD1, 6 bases. V gave up 7 bases and J gave up 8 bases, with 17 bases separating them. CDR3 size: 13 residues. Germline V gene lookup returns CDR1 SQVTM and CDR2 ANQGSEA. The CDR3 loop is CSAGARDTEKLFF. The CDR3 DNA follows: TGCAGCGCCGGAGCGAGGGACACCGAAAAACTGTTTTTT.

The V and J genes are TRBV29-1 and TRBJ1-1; D remains unclear. CDR3 length: 11 amino acids. The germline V gene encodes CDR1 SQVTM and CDR2 ANQGSEA. The ends were cut back, 6 bases at V and 10 bases at J, with 15 bases in the middle. CDR3 amino acids: CSVEGGNRAFF. In DNA form, the CDR3 reads TGCAGCGTCGAGGGAGGGAATCGAGCTTTCTTT.

The rearrangement links TRBV29-1 to TRBJ2-5; possible D gene TRBD2, 6 bases. V was shortened by 4 bases and J by 9 bases, with 12 bases between the two germline ends. This CDR3 region has 11 residues. From germline, CDR1 is SQVTM and CDR2 ANQGSEA. In DNA, the CDR3 is TGCAGCGTTGGGGCCTCGGGGGCCCAGTACTTC. Protein sequence: CSVGASGAQYF.

The chain combines TRBV29-1 with TRBJ2-1, with 12 bases matching TRBD2. The trim removed 3 bases at V and 8 bases at J, leaving 5 bases unmatched. CDR1 and CDR2 (germline): SQVTM, ANQGSEA. The CDR3 is 14 residues long. CDR3 DNA sequence: TGCAGCGTTGACCCTCGGACTAGCGGGGATGAGCAGTTCTTC. Amino acids: CSVDPRTSGDEQFF.